A single sample is the source of the 12 T cell receptor beta chains below, sequenced in a study of T cells in Graves' hyperthyroidism and ophthalmopathy. The TCR beta CDR3 regions underwent amplification using RNA transcripts as the source. The TCR CDR3 first-round RT-PCR relied on the HTBI primer set. One entry per CDR3 protein results from TCRdb running MiXCR on the multiplex PCR reads. The sample records 490,000 or so distinct CDR3 sequences, over 45% being singletons. Sequencing was done on a sample of peripheral blood or thyroid tissue (not recorded which). These receptors all come from an adult woman with Graves' disease, either hyperthyroidism or ophthalmopathy (not recorded which).

V is TRBV5-1 and J is TRBJ1-2; tentative D call: TRBD1 (5 bases). Trimming took 0 bases from V and 8 from J, leaving 11 bases between them. The CDR3 has 13 residues. CDR1 is SGHRS and CDR2 is YFSETQ in the germline V gene. The CDR3 loop reads CASSLEGLKGYTF. The CDR3 bases are TGCGCCAGCAGCTTGGAGGGACTTAAAGGCTACACCTTC.

The rearrangement links TRBV19 to TRBJ1-1; the D is unclear. This CDR3 is built from 11 residues. V lost 6 bases and J 11 bases, leaving 13 bases between the germline ends. Germline values: CDR1 LNHDA, CDR2 SQIVND (reference sequence). The CDR3 loop reads CASRQGVGAFF. As DNA, the CDR3 is TGTGCCAGTAGGCAAGGAGTTGGGGCTTTCTTT.

J is TRBJ2-7 and V is TRBV7-8; tentatively, D is TRBD2 (5 bases). The V end was cut by 2 bases, the J end by 2 bases, with 10 bases between. The CDR3 spans 14 residues. Germline loops: CDR1 SGHVS, CDR2 FQNEAQ. DNA of the CDR3: TGTGCCAGCAGCTTACTCGGGGATCCCTACGAGCAGTACTTC. Its protein product is CASSLLGDPYEQYF.

This clonotype was recorded at least ten times. The CDR3 sequence is CASSTDGLTEAFF. DNA for the CDR3: TGTGCCAGCAGCACGGACGGTCTCACTGAAGCTTTCTTT. V usage is TRBV12-3 or TRBV12-4 and J usage is TRBJ1-1; D remains unclear. V lost 6 bases to trimming and J lost 4 bases, with 12 bases between them. CDR3 length equals 13 residues.

For the CDR3, the DNA is TGCAGTGCTAGTGATTGGGGCGGCCGCGCTTACGAGCAGTACTTC. It translates to CSASDWGGRAYEQYF. This sequence joins TRBV20-1 and TRBJ2-7, with D maybe TRBD1 (5 bases). Per germline, CDR1 DFQATT and CDR2 SNEGSKA (reference sequence). The CDR3 extends over 15 amino acids. Trimming removed 3 bases at V and 4 bases at J, with 19 bases between.

About this clonotype itself: One junction end does not reproduce the germline sequence, and a read error may be involved. The V gene is TRBV7-2, the J gene TRBJ2-7; TRBD1 aligns across 11 bases. CDR3 length: 13 residues. Looked up from germline, CDR1 is SGHTA and CDR2 is FQGNSA. The CDR3 DNA follows: TGTGCCAGCAGCTTACCGGGACAGGGGGAGCGGTACTTC. Amino acid sequence: CASSLPGQGERYF.

This clonotype was recorded a few times. The chain uses TRBV20-1 and TRBJ1-1; the D is unclear. The ends were cut back, 3 bases at V and 6 bases at J, with 17 bases in the middle. This CDR3 has 14 residues. CDR1 and CDR2 from the germline V gene are DFQATT and SNEGSKA (reference sequence). The CDR3 DNA is TGCAGTGCTAGCCTTCGAGAACGGGTTGCTGAAGCTTTCTTT. Translating it yields CSASLRERVAEAFF.

This chain uses TRBV29-1 with TRBJ2-7, with 11 bases that match TRBD2. CDR3 length equals 14 residues. Germline V gives CDR1 SQVTM, CDR2 ANQGSEA. Germline trimming cut 7 bases from V and 6 bases from J; bases unmatched to any gene: 11. CDR3 amino acids: CSALGLAGRSEQYF. The CDR3 coding sequence is TGCAGCGCCCTAGGACTAGCGGGTCGAAGCGAGCAGTACTTC.

V and J are TRBV7-8 and TRBJ2-2; D call uncertain. The CDR3 length is 13 residues. V was pared by 7 bases and J by 0 bases, with 6 bases between. In germline, CDR1 is SGHVS, CDR2 FQNEAQ. The CDR3 here is CASTASNTGELFF. CDR3 DNA: TGTGCCAGCACGGCGTCGAACACCGGGGAGCTGTTTTTT.

The genes are TRBV27 and TRBJ2-7, with D possibly being TRBD2 (5 bases). From germline, CDR1 is MNHEY and CDR2 SMNVEV (reference sequence). CDR3 length equals 13 residues. Trimming left V 8 bases short and J 5 bases short, with 16 bases between. CDR3 region: CASRFLRGHEQYF. The DNA for the CDR3 is TGTGCCAGCCGGTTTCTCCGGGGTCACGAGCAGTACTTC.

This clonotype has only a few counts. This sequence joins TRBV5-1 and TRBJ2-7; tentative D call: TRBD1 (6 bases). Between the trimmed V and J ends, which lost 4 bases and 3 bases, there was a span of 17 bases. Germline CDR1 SGHRS, CDR2 YFSETQ. This CDR3 region has 15 residues. The CDR3 protein is CASSAGQPRNYEQYF. In nucleotides, the CDR3 is TGCGCCAGCAGCGCCGGACAGCCTCGGAACTACGAGCAGTACTTC.

This clonotype was picked up many times. The J gene is TRBJ2-7, the V gene TRBV10-1; the D is unclear. The CDR3 totals 11 residues. CDR1 and CDR2 (germline): WNHNN, SYGVQD (reference sequence). The V and J ends lost 3 bases and 6 bases respectively, with 6 bases between them. The DNA for the CDR3 is TGCGCCAGCAGTGACGGTGCCGAGCAGTACTTC. This gives the protein CASSDGAEQYF.